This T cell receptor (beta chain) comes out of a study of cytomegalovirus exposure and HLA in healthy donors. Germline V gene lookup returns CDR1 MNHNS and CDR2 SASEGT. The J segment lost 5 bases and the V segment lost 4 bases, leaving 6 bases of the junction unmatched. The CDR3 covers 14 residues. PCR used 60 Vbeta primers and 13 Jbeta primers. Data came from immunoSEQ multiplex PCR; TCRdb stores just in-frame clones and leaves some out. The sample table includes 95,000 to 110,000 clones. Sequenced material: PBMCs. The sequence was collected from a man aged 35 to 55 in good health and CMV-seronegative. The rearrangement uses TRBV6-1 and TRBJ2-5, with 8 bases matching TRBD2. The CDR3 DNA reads TGTGCCAGCAGTGGGGGACTAGTACGCGAGACCCAGTACTTC. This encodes CASSGGLVRETQYF.